This TCR beta chain originates from a study of blood T cell repertoires in COVID-19. Study overall: The samples span acute and convalescent COVID-19 from the United States, Italy and Spain. Sources were T cells, B-cell-depleted T cells, or PBMCs; the material itself was cDNA or gDNA.

Per the original data handling: The assay estimated nucleated cells by amplifying reference gene primers. The assay was immunoSEQ multiplex PCR, and TCRdb's table has in-frame clones only and misses some. The D gene and trimming were derived from the DNA, and the V and J assignments and clone size from that table. The sample has around 250,000 clones, about 88% seen once. In germline, CDR1 is SEHNR, CDR2 FQNEAQ (reference sequence). This CDR3 is 16 amino acids long. This clone was counted a single time. Compared with germline, one end of the junction differs, possibly owing to a read error. The TCR sequence derives from a man between 18 and 35 years old with active or convalescent COVID-19. The material sequenced was peripheral blood. The chain combines TRBV7-9 with TRBJ2-1, with 8 bases aligning to TRBD2. CDR3 in amino acids: CASSIASGPSYNEQFF. CDR3 nucleotide sequence: TGTGCCAGCAGCATAGCTAGCGGGCCCTCCTACAATGAGCAGTTCTTC.